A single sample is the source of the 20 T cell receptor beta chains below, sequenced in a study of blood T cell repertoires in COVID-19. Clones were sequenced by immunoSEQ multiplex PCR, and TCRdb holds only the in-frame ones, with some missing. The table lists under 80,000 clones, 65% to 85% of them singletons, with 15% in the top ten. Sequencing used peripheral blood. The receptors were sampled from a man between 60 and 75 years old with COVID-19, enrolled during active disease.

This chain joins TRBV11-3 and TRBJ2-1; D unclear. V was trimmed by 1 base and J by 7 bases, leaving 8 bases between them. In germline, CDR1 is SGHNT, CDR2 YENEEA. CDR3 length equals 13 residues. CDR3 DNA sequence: TGTGCCAGCAGCTTAGGAGTGATAAATGAGCAGTTCTTC. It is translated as CASSLGVINEQFF.

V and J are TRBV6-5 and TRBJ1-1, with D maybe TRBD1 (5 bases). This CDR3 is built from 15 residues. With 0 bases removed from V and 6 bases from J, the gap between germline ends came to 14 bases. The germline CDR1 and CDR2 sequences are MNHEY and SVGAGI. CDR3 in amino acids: CASSYSVGAFSEAFF. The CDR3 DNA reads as TGTGCCAGCAGTTACTCGGTAGGGGCGTTCTCTGAAGCTTTCTTT.

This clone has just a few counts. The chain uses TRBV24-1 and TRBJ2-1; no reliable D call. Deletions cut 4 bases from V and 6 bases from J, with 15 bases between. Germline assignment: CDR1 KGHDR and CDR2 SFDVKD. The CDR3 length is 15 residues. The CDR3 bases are TGTGCCACCAGTGACCAAAGCTACAGAATCAATGAGCAGTTCTTC. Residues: CATSDQSYRINEQFF.

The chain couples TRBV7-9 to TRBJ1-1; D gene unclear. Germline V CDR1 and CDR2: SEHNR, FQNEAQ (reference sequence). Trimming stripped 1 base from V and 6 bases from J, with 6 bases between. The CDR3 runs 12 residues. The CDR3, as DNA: TGTGCCAGCAGCTTAGTGGGCCCTGAAGCTTTCTTT. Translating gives CASSLVGPEAFF.

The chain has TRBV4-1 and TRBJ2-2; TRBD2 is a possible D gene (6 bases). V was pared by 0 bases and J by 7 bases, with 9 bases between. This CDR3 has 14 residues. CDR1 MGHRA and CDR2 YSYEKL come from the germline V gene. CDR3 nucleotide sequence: TGCGCCAGCAGCCAAGAGGGAGGAGTCGGGGAGCTGTTTTTT. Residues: CASSQEGGVGELFF.

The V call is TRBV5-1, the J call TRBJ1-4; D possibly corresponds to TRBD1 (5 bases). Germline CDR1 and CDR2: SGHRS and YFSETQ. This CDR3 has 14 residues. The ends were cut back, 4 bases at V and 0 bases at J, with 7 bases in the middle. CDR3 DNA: TGCGCCAGCAGCCCGGGGGCAACTAATGAAAAACTGTTTTTT. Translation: CASSPGATNEKLFF.

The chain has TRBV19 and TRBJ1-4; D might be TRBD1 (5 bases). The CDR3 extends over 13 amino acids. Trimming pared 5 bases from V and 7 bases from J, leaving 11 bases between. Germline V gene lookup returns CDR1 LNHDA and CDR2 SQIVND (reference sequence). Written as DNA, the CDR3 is TGTGCCAGTAGTGATCGAAGGGGTGAAAAACTGTTTTTT. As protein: CASSDRRGEKLFF.

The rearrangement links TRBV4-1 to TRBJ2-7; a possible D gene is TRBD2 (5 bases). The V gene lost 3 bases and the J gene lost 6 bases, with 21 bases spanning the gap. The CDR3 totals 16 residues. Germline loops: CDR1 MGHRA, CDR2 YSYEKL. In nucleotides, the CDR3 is TGCGCCAGCAGCCATGGTCCACGGGAACCTAGGTTCGAGCAGTACTTC. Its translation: CASSHGPREPRFEQYF.

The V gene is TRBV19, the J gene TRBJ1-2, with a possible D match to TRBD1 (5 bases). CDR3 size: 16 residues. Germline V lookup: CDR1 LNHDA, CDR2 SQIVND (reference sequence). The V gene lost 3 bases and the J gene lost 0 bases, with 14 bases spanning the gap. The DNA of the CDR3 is TGTGCCAGTAGTATGTCCAGGGTAACTACTAACTATGGCTACACCTTC. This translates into CASSMSRVTTNYGYTF.

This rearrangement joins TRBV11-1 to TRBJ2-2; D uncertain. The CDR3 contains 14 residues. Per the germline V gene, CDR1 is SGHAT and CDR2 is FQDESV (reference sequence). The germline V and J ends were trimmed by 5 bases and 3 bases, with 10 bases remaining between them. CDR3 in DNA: TGTGCCAGCAGCACACAGCTTGACACCGGGGAGCTGTTTTTT. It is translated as CASSTQLDTGELFF.

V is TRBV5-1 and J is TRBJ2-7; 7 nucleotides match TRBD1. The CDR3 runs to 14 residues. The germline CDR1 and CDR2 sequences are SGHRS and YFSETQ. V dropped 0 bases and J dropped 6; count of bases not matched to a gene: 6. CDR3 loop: CASSLEGQRSEQYF. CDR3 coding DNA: TGCGCCAGCAGCTTGGAGGGACAGAGAAGCGAGCAGTACTTC.

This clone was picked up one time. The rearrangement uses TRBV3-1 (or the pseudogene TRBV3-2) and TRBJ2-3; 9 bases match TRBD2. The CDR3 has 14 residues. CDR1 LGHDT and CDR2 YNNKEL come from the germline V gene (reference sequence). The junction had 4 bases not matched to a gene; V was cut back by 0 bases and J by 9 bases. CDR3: CASSQDSTSGTQYF. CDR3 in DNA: TGTGCCAGCAGCCAAGATAGCACTAGCGGGACGCAGTATTTT.

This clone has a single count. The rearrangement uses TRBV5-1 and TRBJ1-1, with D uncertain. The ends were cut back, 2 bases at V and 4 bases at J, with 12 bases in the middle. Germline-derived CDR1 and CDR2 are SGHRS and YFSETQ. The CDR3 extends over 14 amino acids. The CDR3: CASSLGTRGTEAFF. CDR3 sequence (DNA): TGCGCCAGCAGCTTAGGCACCCGGGGCACTGAAGCTTTCTTT.

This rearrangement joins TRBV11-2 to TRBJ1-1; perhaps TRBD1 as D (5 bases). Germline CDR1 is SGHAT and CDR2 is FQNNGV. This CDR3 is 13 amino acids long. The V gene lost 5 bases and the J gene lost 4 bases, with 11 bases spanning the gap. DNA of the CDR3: TGTGCCAGCAGCCCGCGCCAGGGCACTGAAGCTTTCTTT. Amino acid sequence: CASSPRQGTEAFF.

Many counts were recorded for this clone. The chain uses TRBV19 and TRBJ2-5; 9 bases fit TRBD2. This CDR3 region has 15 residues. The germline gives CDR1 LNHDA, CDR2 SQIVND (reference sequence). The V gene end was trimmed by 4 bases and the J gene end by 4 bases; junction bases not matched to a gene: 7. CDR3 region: CASSTSGTGAETQYF. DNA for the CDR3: TGTGCCAGTAGTACTAGCGGGACGGGCGCAGAGACCCAGTACTTC.

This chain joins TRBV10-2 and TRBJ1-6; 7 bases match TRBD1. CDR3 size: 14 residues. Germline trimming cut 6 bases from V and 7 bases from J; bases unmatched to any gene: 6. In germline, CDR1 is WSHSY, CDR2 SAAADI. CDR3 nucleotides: TGCGCCAGCAGAGAACAGGGGACCAATTCACCCCTCCACTTT. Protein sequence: CASREQGTNSPLHF.

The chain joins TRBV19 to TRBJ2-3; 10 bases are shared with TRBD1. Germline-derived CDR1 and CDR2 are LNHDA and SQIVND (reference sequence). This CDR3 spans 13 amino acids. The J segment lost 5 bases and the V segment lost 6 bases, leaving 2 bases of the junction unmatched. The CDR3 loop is CASSGTGEDTQYF. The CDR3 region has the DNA TGTGCCAGTAGCGGGACAGGGGAAGATACGCAGTATTTT.

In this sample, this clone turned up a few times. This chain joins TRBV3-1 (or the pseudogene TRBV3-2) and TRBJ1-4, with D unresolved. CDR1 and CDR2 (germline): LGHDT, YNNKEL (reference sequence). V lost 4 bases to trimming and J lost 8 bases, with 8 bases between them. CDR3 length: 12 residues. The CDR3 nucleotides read TGTGCCAGCAGCCTCCGGCGGGAAAAACTGTTTTTT. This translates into CASSLRREKLFF.

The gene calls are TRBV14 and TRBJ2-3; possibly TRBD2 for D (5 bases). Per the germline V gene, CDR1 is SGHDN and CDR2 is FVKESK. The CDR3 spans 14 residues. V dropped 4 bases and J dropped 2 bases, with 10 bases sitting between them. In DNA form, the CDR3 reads TGTGCCAGCAGCCCAACTAGGCCCACAGATACGCAGTATTTT. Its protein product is CASSPTRPTDTQYF.

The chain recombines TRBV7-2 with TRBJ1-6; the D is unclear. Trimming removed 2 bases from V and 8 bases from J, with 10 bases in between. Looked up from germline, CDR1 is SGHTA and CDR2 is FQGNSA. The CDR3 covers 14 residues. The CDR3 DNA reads TGTGCCAGCAGCTTACACCCGCCGGATTCACCCCTCCACTTT. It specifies CASSLHPPDSPLHF. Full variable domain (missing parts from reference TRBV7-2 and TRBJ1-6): GAGVSQSPSNKVTEKGKDVELRCDPISGHTALYWYRQSLGQGLEFLIYFQGNSAPDKSGLPSDRFSAERTGGSVSTLTIQRTQQEDSAVYLCASSLHPPDSPLHFGNGTRLTVT.